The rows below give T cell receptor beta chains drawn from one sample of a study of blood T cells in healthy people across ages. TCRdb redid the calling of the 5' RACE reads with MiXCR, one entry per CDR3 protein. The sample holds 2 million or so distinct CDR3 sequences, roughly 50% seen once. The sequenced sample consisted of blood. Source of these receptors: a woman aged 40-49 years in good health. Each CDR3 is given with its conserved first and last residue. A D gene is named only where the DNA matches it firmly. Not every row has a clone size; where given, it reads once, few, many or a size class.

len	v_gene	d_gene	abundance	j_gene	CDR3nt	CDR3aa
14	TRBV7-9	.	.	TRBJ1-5	TGTGCCAGCAGCTTGGTTGGGGTGGGTCAGCCCCTGCATTTT	CASSLVGVGQPLHF
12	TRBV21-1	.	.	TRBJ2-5	TGTGCCAGCAGCAAAGTAATGGAGACCCAGTACTTC	CASSKVMETQYF
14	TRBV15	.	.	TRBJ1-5	TGTGCCACCAGCAGACGGGGTGGGGGTCAGCCCCAGCATTTT	CATSRRGGGQPQHF
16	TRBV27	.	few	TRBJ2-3	TGTGCCAGCATGAGGACCGCGCCTTCTGGCACAGATACGCAGTATTTT	CASMRTAPSGTDTQYF
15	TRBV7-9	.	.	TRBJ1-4	TGTGCCAGCAGCCCTTCGAACGTGGGTAGTGAAAAACTGTTTTTT	CASSPSNVGSEKLFF
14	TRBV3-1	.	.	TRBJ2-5	TGTGCCAGCAGCCAAGAGCAACAACAAGAGACCCAGTACTTC	CASSQEQQQETQYF
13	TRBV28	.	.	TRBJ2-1	TGTGCCAGCAGCATCCCTAGCGTCGATGAGCAGTTCTTC	CASSIPSVDEQFF
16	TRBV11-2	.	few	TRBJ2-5	TGTGCCAGCAGCTTACGTAGAGGGACACTCCAAGAGACCCAGTACTTC	CASSLRRGTLQETQYF
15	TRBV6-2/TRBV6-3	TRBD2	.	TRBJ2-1	TGTGCCAGCAGAATAGCGGGGGGGGACGGCAATGAGCAGTTCTTC	CASRIAGGDGNEQFF
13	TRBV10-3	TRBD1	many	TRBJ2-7	TGTGCCACCAGGGACAGGAGCTCCTACGAGCAGTACTTC	CATRDRSSYEQYF
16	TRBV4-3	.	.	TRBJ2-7	TGCGCCAGCAGCCAAGATATGGGGATATACTCCTACGAGCAGTACTTC	CASSQDMGIYSYEQYF
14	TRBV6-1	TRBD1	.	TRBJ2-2	TGTGCCAGCGGACAGGACGAGAACACCGGAGAGCTGTTTTTT	CASGQDENTGELFF
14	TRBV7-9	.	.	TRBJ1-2	TGTGCCAGCAGCTCCCTGGGGGAGAACTATGGCTACACCTTC	CASSSLGENYGYTF
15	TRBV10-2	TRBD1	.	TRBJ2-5	TGCGCCAGCAGTGGACAGGGGTCGGAGCAAGAGACCCAGTACTTC	CASSGQGSEQETQYF
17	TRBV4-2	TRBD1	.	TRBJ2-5	TGTGCCAGCAGCCAACTAACCGGGACAGGGAAGTTGGAGACCCAGTACTTC	CASSQLTGTGKLETQYF
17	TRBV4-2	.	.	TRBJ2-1	TGTGCCAGCAGCCAAAAAACACCTACAGGGGAGGTTTATGAGCAGTTCTTC	CASSQKTPTGEVYEQFF
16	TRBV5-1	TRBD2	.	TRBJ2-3	TGCGCCAGCAGGGAAGTAGCGGGGTCCCGCACAGATACGCAGTATTTT	CASREVAGSRTDTQYF
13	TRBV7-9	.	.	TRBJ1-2	TGTGCCAGCAGTCAGACAGTTTCTACCGGCTACACCTTC	CASSQTVSTGYTF
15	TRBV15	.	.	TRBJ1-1	TGTGCCACCAGCAGAGATACGGGGCTTGTTAGTGAAGCTTTCTTT	CATSRDTGLVSEAFF
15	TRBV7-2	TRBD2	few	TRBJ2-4	TGTGCCAGCAGCTCAACAGCCGGGACTAGCTTCATTCAGTACTTC	CASSSTAGTSFIQYF
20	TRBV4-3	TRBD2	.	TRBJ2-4	TGCGCCAGCAGCCGGGAACCGGGACTAGCGGGCCAAAGAGCCAAAAACATTCAGTACTTC	CASSREPGLAGQRAKNIQYF
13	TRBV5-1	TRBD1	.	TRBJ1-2	TGCGCCAGCAGCGAGACAGGGGACAATGGCTACACCTTC	CASSETGDNGYTF
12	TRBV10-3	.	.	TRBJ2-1	TGTGCCATCGGTGACCCACCCGGGGAGCAGTTCTTC	CAIGDPPGEQFF
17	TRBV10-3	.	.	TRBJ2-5	TGTGCCATCAGTGAGTTCCCCCTGGACAGCGTAGGGGAGACCCAGTACTTC	CAISEFPLDSVGETQYF
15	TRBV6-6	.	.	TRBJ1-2	TGTGCCAGCAGTTCAGACCGACATGGGCCGCGGGGCTACACCTTC	CASSSDRHGPRGYTF
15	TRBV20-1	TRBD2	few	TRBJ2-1	TGCAGTGCTAGAGCAGGGCGGGGGGTGACCAATGAGCAGTTCTTC	CSARAGRGVTNEQFF
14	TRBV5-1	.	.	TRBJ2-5	TGCGCCAGCCGGGACAACCTCTCCACGGGGACCCAGTACTTC	CASRDNLSTGTQYF
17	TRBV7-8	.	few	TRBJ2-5	TGTGCCAGCAGCTTAGAAGGAGGATGGCCTCTAGAAGAGACCCAGTACTTC	CASSLEGGWPLEETQYF
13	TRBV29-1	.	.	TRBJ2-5	TGCAGCGTTATTAGTAGCCCAGGGGAGACCCAGTACTTC	CSVISSPGETQYF
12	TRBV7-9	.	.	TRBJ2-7	TGTGCCAGCAGCTTACCACAGGGTTCGCAGTACTTC	CASSLPQGSQYF